Given below is one T cell receptor (beta chain) in context. The data were taken from a study of blood T cell repertoires in COVID-19. The CDR3 covers 16 residues. Trimming removed 0 bases at V and 3 bases at J, with 12 bases between. Germline loops: CDR1 SGHVS, CDR2 FNYEAQ. TCRdb's table, derived via immunoSEQ multiplex PCR, lists solely in-frame clones and lacks some. The sample includes approximately 170,000 clones, 84% of them seen just once. Material for sequencing was PBMCs or T cells enriched from blood (not recorded which). The receptor was derived from a woman in her 50s who had recovered from COVID-19. This chain uses TRBV7-6 with TRBJ1-3; D not certain. CDR3 coding DNA: TGTGCCAGCAGCTTAGCGCCAAGGGAGTATGGAAACACCATATATTTT. Its protein is CASSLAPREYGNTIYF.